These T cell receptor beta chains were read from a single sample in a study of T cells in Graves' hyperthyroidism and ophthalmopathy. Each CDR3 protein gets one entry after TCRdb re-called the multiplex PCR reads with MiXCR. The sample gives 450,000 to 500,000 distinct CDR3 sequences, 22% of which show up once; 45% to 50% is in the top ten. Sequencing was done on a sample of blood. The receptors stem from a woman aged 70-85 years with Graves' ophthalmopathy. Both conserved end residues are part of each CDR3. D genes are given only for firm matches. Expanded clones are given a class, and other clones once, few, many or no size at all.

TRBJ2-2 TRBV7-9 - TRBD1 CASSLRGQGYTGELFF TGTGCCAGCAGCTTAAGGGGACAGGGGTACACCGGGGAGCTGTTTTTT
TRBJ1-2 TRBV2 - - CASSDGLNYGYTF TGTGCCAGCAGTGACGGACTCAACTATGGCTACACCTTC
TRBJ2-7 TRBV14 few - CASSQDYTRTYEQYF TGTGCCAGCAGCCAAGATTACACCCGTACCTACGAGCAGTACTTC
TRBJ1-1 TRBV18 few - CASSPSTDMNTEAFF TGTGCCAGCTCACCATCGACGGATATGAACACTGAAGCTTTCTTT
TRBJ1-5 TRBV6-2/TRBV6-3 few - CASTRRQGRQPQHF TGTGCCAGCACCCGACGGCAGGGGCGTCAGCCCCAGCATTTT
TRBJ2-5 TRBV9 - - CASSVGVGETQYF TGTGCCAGCAGCGTAGGGGTAGGAGAGACCCAGTACTTC
TRBJ1-1 TRBV29-1 few - CSVEEGQTIMNTEAFF TGCAGCGTCGAGGAAGGACAGACCATTATGAACACTGAAGCTTTCTTT
TRBJ2-1 TRBV4-1 - TRBD2 CASSQVAGLAGGNEQFF TGCGCCAGCAGCCAAGTCGCAGGACTAGCGGGAGGCAATGAGCAGTTCTTC
TRBJ2-7 TRBV18 - - CASSPSSPQFYEQYF TGTGCCAGCTCACCTTCGTCGCCCCAATTCTACGAGCAGTACTTC
TRBJ2-3 TRBV18 - TRBD2 CASSNYSGTITDTQYF TGTGCCAGCTCAAATTATAGCGGGACTATCACAGATACGCAGTATTTT
TRBJ1-1 TRBV3-1 few - CASSQGVGTEAFF TGTGCCAGCAGCCAAGGAGTTGGCACTGAAGCTTTCTTT
TRBJ2-2 TRBV19 - - CASSIVTGTANTGELFF TGTGCCAGTAGTATTGTTACAGGGACCGCGAACACCGGGGAGCTGTTTTTT
TRBJ1-1 TRBV12-3/TRBV12-4 few TRBD1 CASRPTGRMNTEASF TGTGCCAGCAGACCGACAGGGCGTATGAACACTGAAGCTTCCTTT
TRBJ1-1 TRBV20-1 many TRBD1 CSAPPGTGMNTEAFF TGCAGTGCCCCCCCCGGGACAGGGATGAACACTGAAGCTTTCTTT
TRBJ2-1 TRBV24-1 - - CATVIQETQFF TGTGCCACGGTAATTCAAGAGACCCAGTTCTTC
TRBJ2-5 TRBV5-5 many TRBD2 CASSSKPSGGGVETQYF TGTGCCAGCAGCTCGAAACCTAGCGGGGGAGGTGTTGAGACCCAGTACTTC
TRBJ2-2 TRBV7-3 few - CASSPKASRDTGELFF TGTGCCAGCAGCCCAAAAGCCTCCCGGGACACCGGGGAGCTGTTTTTT
TRBJ2-1 TRBV24-1 - TRBD2 CATSGRGASYNEQFF TGTGCCACTTCCGGGCGGGGGGCCTCCTACAATGAGCAGTTCTTC
TRBJ1-1 TRBV5-6 - - CASSLEDSMNTEAFF TGTGCCAGCAGCTTGGAAGACAGCATGAACACTGAAGCTTTCTTT
TRBJ1-2 TRBV15 - - CATSREHFDGYTF TGTGCCACCAGCAGAGAACATTTCGATGGCTACACCTTC
TRBJ2-5 TRBV7-2 many TRBD2 CASSLRMAGGRETQYF TGTGCCAGCAGCTTACGAATGGCGGGAGGGCGAGAGACCCAGTACTTC
TRBJ2-2 TRBV28 - - CASSIGLQLNTGELFF TGTGCCAGCAGTATTGGACTACAACTGAACACCGGGGAGCTGTTTTTT
TRBJ2-7 TRBV7-8 - TRBD2 CASSFRQAGPSGRLLGWEQYF TGTGCCAGCAGCTTCAGGCAGGCAGGGCCAAGCGGGAGGCTCCTGGGTTGGGAGCAGTACTTC
TRBJ1-5 TRBV9 few - CASSVNPGYNQPQHF TGTGCCAGCAGCGTAAACCCAGGGTACAATCAGCCCCAGCATTTT
TRBJ2-2 TRBV10-2 - TRBD1 CASRRQGGATGELFF TGCGCCAGCAGAAGACAGGGTGGCGCCACCGGGGAGCTGTTTTTT
TRBJ1-3 TRBV7-9 - - CASSFETGNTIYF TGTGCCAGCAGCTTCGAAACTGGAAACACCATATATTTT
TRBJ1-3 TRBV6-1 - - CARRVCSGNTIYF TGTGCCAGAAGGGTTTGCTCTGGAAACACCATATATTTT
TRBJ1-2 TRBV5-1 many TRBD1 CASSWDRDYGYTF TGTGCCAGCAGTTGGGACAGGGACTATGGCTACACCTTC
TRBJ1-1 TRBV30 - TRBD1 CAWSVTGLNTEAFF TGTGCCTGGAGTGTGACAGGGCTGAACACTGAAGCTTTCTTT
TRBJ2-3 TRBV18 - - CASRLDADTQYF TGTGCCAGCCGACTAGACGCAGATACGCAGTATTTT
TRBJ1-1 TRBV12-3/TRBV12-4 many TRBD1 CASSSRDRSKTEAFF TGTGCCAGCAGTTCCAGGGACAGGTCGAAGACTGAAGCTTTCTTT
TRBJ2-5 TRBV28 - TRBD1 CASSSPGQGWAKETQYF TGTGCCAGCAGTTCTCCGGGACAGGGATGGGCCAAAGAGACCCAGTACTTC
TRBJ1-2 TRBV6-2/TRBV6-3 few TRBD1 CASSLRTGGAYGYTF TGTGCCAGCAGTTTACGGACAGGAGGCGCCTATGGCTACACCTTC
TRBJ1-4 TRBV5-1 few - CASSLQPGPEKLFF TGCGCCAGCAGCTTGCAGCCGGGCCCCGAAAAACTGTTTTTT
TRBJ2-7 TRBV28 many - CASTRGLITYEQYF TGTGCCAGCACCAGGGGACTGATTACCTACGAGCAGTACTTC
TRBJ1-5 TRBV7-4 many TRBD1 CASSARDRRSQPQHF TGTGCCAGCAGCGCACGGGACAGGAGGTCACAGCCCCAGCATTTT
TRBJ1-1 TRBV7-9 - - CASSYLTRGGTEAFF TGTGCCAGCAGCTACCTCACCCGGGGAGGCACTGAAGCTTTCTTT
TRBJ1-2 TRBV2 - - CASSLKADNYGYTF TGTGCCAGCAGTCTCAAAGCAGATAACTATGGCTACACCTTC
TRBJ2-7 TRBV6-2/TRBV6-3 many - CASSYGPTGAATYEQYF TGTGCCAGCAGTTACGGGCCGACCGGAGCAGCAACCTACGAGCAGTACTTC
TRBJ2-7 TRBV12-3/TRBV12-4 - - CASSLEYGSYEQYF TGTGCCAGCAGTTTAGAGTATGGATCCTACGAGCAGTACTTC
TRBJ2-1 TRBV19 few TRBD2 CASSIDASGPPYNEQFF TGTGCCAGTAGTATAGACGCTAGCGGGCCGCCCTACAATGAGCAGTTCTTC
TRBJ1-2 TRBV28 - - CASSLEGGLRGYTF TGTGCCAGCAGTTTAGAGGGGGGGCTTAGGGGCTACACCTTC
TRBJ2-3 TRBV20-1 few TRBD2 CSARAEREGTQYF TGCAGTGCTAGGGCTGAGCGGGAAGGTACGCAGTATTTT
TRBJ2-7 TRBV5-1 few - CASSLEGVRYEQYF TGCGCCAGCAGCTTGGAAGGAGTTCGGTACGAGCAGTACTTC
TRBJ2-1 TRBV9 once TRBD2 CASSGAWYPSGRADEQFF TGTGCCAGCAGCGGAGCGTGGTACCCTAGCGGGAGGGCAGATGAGCAGTTCTTC
TRBJ2-2 TRBV5-1 - - CASSLSTGHTGELFF TGCGCCAGCAGCTTATCGACGGGACACACCGGGGAGCTGTTTTTT
TRBJ2-2 TRBV30 few - CAWSVFAGELFF TGTGCCTGGAGTGTATTTGCCGGGGAGCTGTTTTTT
TRBJ1-5 TRBV7-3 few TRBD1 CASSLKGQGSIQPQHF TGTGCCAGCAGCTTAAAGGGACAGGGGTCTATACAGCCCCAGCATTTT
TRBJ2-7 TRBV5-1 - TRBD2 CASASSGSSYEQYF TGCGCCAGCGCTTCTAGCGGGAGCTCCTACGAGCAGTACTTC
TRBJ2-2 TRBV2 - TRBD2 CASQIHSGRSPGELFF TGTGCCAGCCAAATCCATAGCGGGAGAAGCCCCGGGGAGCTGTTTTTT
TRBJ2-2 TRBV28 few - CASRLAGTGELFF TGTGCCAGCAGGTTGGCGGGCACCGGGGAGCTGTTTTTT
TRBJ1-1 TRBV7-9 many - CASSLTAEAFF TGTGCCAGCAGCTTGACAGCTGAAGCTTTCTTT
TRBJ2-7 TRBV20-1 - TRBD1 CSATGTATYEQYF TGCAGTGCTACAGGGACAGCTACCTACGAGCAGTACTTC
TRBJ2-1 TRBV18 - TRBD1 CASSPDRGKYNEQFF TGTGCCAGCTCACCAGACAGGGGGAAATACAATGAGCAGTTCTTC
TRBJ2-1 TRBV5-4 - - CASSYDTPNEQFF TGTGCCAGCAGCTACGACACCCCCAATGAGCAGTTCTTC
TRBJ2-1 TRBV24-1 - - CATSGALARRSYNEQFF TGTGCCACCAGTGGGGCCCTAGCGAGACGCTCCTACAATGAGCAGTTCTTC
TRBJ1-6 TRBV7-9 many - CASKDSDNSPLHF TGTGCCAGCAAGGACAGTGATAATTCACCCCTCCACTTT
TRBJ1-1 TRBV5-8 - - CASSLALGPAEAFF TGTGCCAGCAGCTTGGCCCTGGGCCCTGCAGAAGCTTTCTTT